This is a list of T cell receptor beta chains from one sample in a study of cytomegalovirus exposure and HLA in healthy donors. Sequencing was performed with immunoSEQ multiplex PCR; in TCRdb, only in-frame clones are kept and a portion is missing. The sample totals 100,000 to 150,000 clones. Material: PBMCs. These receptors came from a woman aged 40 to 50 in good health and CMV-seronegative. Each CDR3 is given with its conserved first and last residue. The D gene is left open where the match is weak.

j_call: TRBJ2-1
d_call: .
v_call: TRBV28
cdr3_aa: CASSLGGRAQFF
cdr3_nt: TGTGCCAGCAGTTTAGGGGGCAGGGCGCAGTTCTTC

j_call: TRBJ1-2
d_call: .
v_call: TRBV7-3
cdr3_aa: CASSPGGRKPNYGYTF
cdr3_nt: TGTGCCAGCAGCCCCGGGGGGCGAAAGCCGAACTATGGCTACACCTTC

j_call: TRBJ1-5
d_call: TRBD1
v_call: TRBV27
cdr3_aa: CASSLDRAQPQHF
cdr3_nt: TGTGCCAGCAGTTTGGACAGGGCTCAGCCCCAGCATTTT

j_call: TRBJ1-2
d_call: TRBD1
v_call: TRBV7-9
cdr3_aa: CASSFTRDRGGGYTF
cdr3_nt: TGTGCCAGCAGCTTCACCCGGGACAGGGGAGGTGGCTACACCTTC

j_call: TRBJ1-1
d_call: .
v_call: TRBV5-1
cdr3_aa: CASSLSGGVNTEAFF
cdr3_nt: TGCGCCAGCAGCTTGTCGGGGGGCGTGAACACTGAAGCTTTCTTT

j_call: TRBJ1-2
d_call: TRBD1
v_call: TRBV5-1
cdr3_aa: CASSLELDRGRLYTF
cdr3_nt: TGCGCCAGCAGCTTGGAATTGGACAGGGGGCGACTCTACACCTTC

j_call: TRBJ1-2
d_call: .
v_call: TRBV10-3
cdr3_aa: CAISEEPGLTYGYTF
cdr3_nt: TGTGCCATCAGTGAGGAGCCAGGATTGACCTATGGCTACACCTTC

j_call: TRBJ1-5
d_call: TRBD1
v_call: TRBV6-1
cdr3_aa: CASSGPGQGGNQPQHF
cdr3_nt: TGTGCCAGCAGTGGACCAGGACAGGGGGGGAATCAGCCCCAGCATTTT

j_call: TRBJ1-1
d_call: .
v_call: TRBV20-1
cdr3_aa: CSARTRPEAFF
cdr3_nt: TGCAGTGCTAGAACCAGGCCTGAAGCTTTCTTT

j_call: TRBJ2-1
d_call: TRBD1
v_call: TRBV7-9
cdr3_aa: CASSWGDRGQDEQFF
cdr3_nt: TGTGCCAGCAGCTGGGGGGACAGGGGGCAGGATGAGCAGTTCTTC

j_call: TRBJ2-4
d_call: .
v_call: TRBV6-1
cdr3_aa: CASSDYRVLNIQYF
cdr3_nt: TGTGCCAGCAGTGACTACAGGGTCTTGAACATTCAGTACTTC

j_call: TRBJ1-4
d_call: TRBD1
v_call: TRBV28
cdr3_aa: CASSLLPGGFNEKLFF
cdr3_nt: TGTGCCAGCAGTTTACTGCCAGGGGGCTTTAATGAAAAACTGTTTTTT

j_call: TRBJ1-5
d_call: .
v_call: TRBV28
cdr3_aa: CASIPGGSNQPQHF
cdr3_nt: TGTGCCAGCATCCCAGGAGGGTCCAATCAGCCCCAGCATTTT

j_call: TRBJ1-1
d_call: .
v_call: TRBV4-3
cdr3_aa: CASTLTENTEAFF
cdr3_nt: TGCGCCAGCACCCTTACAGAGAACACTGAAGCTTTCTTT

j_call: TRBJ2-5
d_call: .
v_call: TRBV6-1
cdr3_aa: CASMVRRGETQYF
cdr3_nt: TGTGCCAGCATGGTGAGACGCGGAGAGACCCAGTACTTC

j_call: TRBJ1-2
d_call: .
v_call: TRBV6-4
cdr3_aa: CASSDTDSRYGYTF
cdr3_nt: TGTGCCAGCAGTGACACGGACAGTCGCTATGGCTACACCTTC

j_call: TRBJ2-2
d_call: .
v_call: TRBV11-2
cdr3_aa: CASSLAPGGAGELFF
cdr3_nt: TGTGCCAGCAGCTTAGCTCCCGGCGGGGCCGGGGAGCTGTTTTTT

j_call: TRBJ2-5
d_call: TRBD2
v_call: TRBV5-1
cdr3_aa: CASSSGLAGETQYF
cdr3_nt: TGCGCCAGCAGCTCGGGACTAGCGGGGGAGACCCAGTACTTC

j_call: TRBJ1-1
d_call: .
v_call: TRBV19
cdr3_aa: CASSISPVTEAFF
cdr3_nt: TGTGCCAGTAGTATCTCCCCGGTAACTGAAGCTTTCTTT

j_call: TRBJ2-2
d_call: .
v_call: TRBV11-3
cdr3_aa: CASSLATPWNTGELFF
cdr3_nt: TGTGCCAGCAGCTTAGCGACTCCCTGGAACACCGGGGAGCTGTTTTTT

j_call: TRBJ1-1
d_call: TRBD1
v_call: TRBV6-5
cdr3_aa: CASSYGDRGITEAFF
cdr3_nt: TGTGCCAGCAGTTACGGGGACAGGGGGATCACTGAAGCTTTCTTT

j_call: TRBJ1-6
d_call: TRBD1
v_call: TRBV19
cdr3_aa: CASSIGNRGGSPLHF
cdr3_nt: TGTGCCAGTAGTATAGGGAACAGGGGGGGTTCACCCCTCCACTTT

j_call: TRBJ2-3
d_call: TRBD2
v_call: TRBV2
cdr3_aa: CASSVTSGGEDTQYF
cdr3_nt: TGTGCCAGCAGTGTGACTAGCGGGGGGGAAGATACGCAGTATTTT

j_call: TRBJ2-5
d_call: TRBD1
v_call: TRBV6-6
cdr3_aa: CASSGGDRGAGETQYF
cdr3_nt: TGTGCCAGCAGTGGCGGCGACAGGGGCGCTGGAGAGACCCAGTACTTC

j_call: TRBJ1-2
d_call: .
v_call: TRBV28
cdr3_aa: CASSGLGYGYTF
cdr3_nt: TGTGCCAGCAGCGGACTGGGCTATGGCTACACCTTC

j_call: TRBJ2-7
d_call: .
v_call: TRBV5-6
cdr3_aa: CASRSYREEQYF
cdr3_nt: TGTGCCAGCAGATCATACAGGGAAGAGCAGTACTTC

j_call: TRBJ1-4
d_call: .
v_call: TRBV7-8
cdr3_aa: CASSYPAGGEKLFF
cdr3_nt: TGTGCCAGCAGCTACCCGGCGGGCGGTGAAAAACTGTTTTTT

j_call: TRBJ1-1
d_call: TRBD1
v_call: TRBV9
cdr3_aa: CASNPGTATEAFF
cdr3_nt: TGTGCCAGCAACCCTGGGACAGCCACTGAAGCTTTCTTT

j_call: TRBJ1-2
d_call: TRBD1
v_call: TRBV5-1
cdr3_aa: CASSATGSSYGYTF
cdr3_nt: TGCGCCAGCAGCGCGACAGGGAGCTCCTATGGCTACACCTTC

j_call: TRBJ1-1
d_call: TRBD1
v_call: TRBV27
cdr3_aa: CASSTRQGNTEAFF
cdr3_nt: TGTGCCAGCAGTACGCGACAGGGGAACACTGAAGCTTTCTTT

j_call: TRBJ2-5
d_call: TRBD2
v_call: TRBV10-3
cdr3_aa: CAIRSGGNQQETQYF
cdr3_nt: TGTGCCATCAGGAGCGGGGGGAACCAACAAGAGACCCAGTACTTC

j_call: TRBJ1-1
d_call: .
v_call: TRBV5-4
cdr3_aa: CASSTTNPGDAAFF
cdr3_nt: TGTGCCAGCTCGACGACCAACCCAGGGGACGCCGCTTTCTTT

j_call: TRBJ1-6
d_call: .
v_call: TRBV19
cdr3_aa: CASSIKLANSPLHF
cdr3_nt: TGTGCCAGTAGTATAAAGTTGGCCAATTCACCCCTCCACTTT

j_call: TRBJ2-3
d_call: TRBD2
v_call: TRBV9
cdr3_aa: CASSVGLAGGGGAFRTQYF
cdr3_nt: TGTGCCAGCAGCGTAGGCCTAGCGGGGGGCGGTGGGGCATTTCGCACGCAGTATTTT

j_call: TRBJ2-3
d_call: TRBD2
v_call: TRBV7-2
cdr3_aa: CASSPTGGALDTQYF
cdr3_nt: TGTGCCAGCAGCCCCACCGGGGGGGCGTTAGATACGCAGTATTTT

j_call: TRBJ2-2
d_call: TRBD1
v_call: TRBV13
cdr3_aa: CASSLGGQVVNTGELFF
cdr3_nt: TGTGCCAGCAGCTTAGGGGGACAGGTTGTAAACACCGGGGAGCTGTTTTTT

j_call: TRBJ1-5
d_call: .
v_call: TRBV19
cdr3_aa: CASSLRRGSSNQPQHF
cdr3_nt: TGTGCCAGTAGTCTCCGTAGGGGTTCTAGCAATCAGCCCCAGCATTTT

j_call: TRBJ2-6
d_call: .
v_call: TRBV7-2
cdr3_aa: CASSPGISGANVLTF
cdr3_nt: TGTGCCAGCAGCCCAGGGATCTCTGGGGCCAACGTCCTGACTTTC

j_call: TRBJ2-5
d_call: .
v_call: TRBV14
cdr3_aa: CASSHLETQYF
cdr3_nt: TGTGCCAGCAGCCACTTGGAGACCCAGTACTTC

j_call: TRBJ2-5
d_call: TRBD1
v_call: TRBV5-1
cdr3_aa: CASSFGQVEETQYF
cdr3_nt: TGCGCCAGCAGCTTCGGACAGGTAGAAGAGACCCAGTACTTC

j_call: TRBJ2-7
d_call: TRBD1
v_call: TRBV7-2
cdr3_aa: CASSVTGTGRYEQYF
cdr3_nt: TGTGCCAGCAGCGTAACCGGGACAGGACGATACGAGCAGTACTTC

j_call: TRBJ1-2
d_call: .
v_call: TRBV19
cdr3_aa: CASSPFEIRRYDGYTF
cdr3_nt: TGTGCCAGTAGTCCCTTTGAGATTCGCAGGTACGACGGCTACACCTTC

j_call: TRBJ2-2
d_call: TRBD2
v_call: TRBV5-1
cdr3_aa: CASSLAPLAGGRSGELFF
cdr3_nt: TGCGCCAGCAGCTTGGCCCCCCTAGCGGGGGGGCGGTCCGGGGAGCTGTTTTTT

j_call: TRBJ1-6
d_call: .
v_call: TRBV27
cdr3_aa: CASRTRPDSIGSPLHF
cdr3_nt: TGTGCCAGCAGGACCCGCCCGGACAGTATAGGTTCACCCCTCCACTTT

j_call: TRBJ1-1
d_call: TRBD1
v_call: TRBV6-5
cdr3_aa: CASSYLRDRTEAFF
cdr3_nt: TGTGCCAGCAGTTACCTCCGGGACAGGACTGAAGCTTTCTTT

j_call: TRBJ1-1
d_call: TRBD1
v_call: TRBV5-8
cdr3_aa: CASSLAQGATEAFF
cdr3_nt: TGTGCCAGCAGCCTGGCGCAGGGGGCCACTGAAGCTTTCTTT

j_call: TRBJ1-5
d_call: .
v_call: TRBV28
cdr3_aa: CATLMGGGVQPQHF
cdr3_nt: TGTGCCACCCTAATGGGGGGAGGGGTTCAGCCCCAGCATTTT

j_call: TRBJ2-2
d_call: .
v_call: TRBV9
cdr3_aa: CASSYGQSGELFF
cdr3_nt: TGTGCCAGCAGTTACGGACAATCCGGGGAGCTGTTTTTT

j_call: TRBJ1-5
d_call: .
v_call: TRBV19
cdr3_aa: CATGGELSNQPQHF
cdr3_nt: TGTGCCACCGGTGGGGAGCTTAGCAATCAGCCCCAGCATTTT

j_call: TRBJ1-1
d_call: .
v_call: TRBV7-2
cdr3_aa: CASSLGGGRTEAFF
cdr3_nt: TGTGCCAGCAGCCTGGGCGGGGGGAGGACTGAAGCTTTCTTT

j_call: TRBJ2-7
d_call: TRBD2
v_call: TRBV7-2
cdr3_aa: CASSLAGGEGPQYF
cdr3_nt: TGTGCCAGCAGCTTAGCGGGTGGGGAGGGGCCCCAGTACTTC

j_call: TRBJ1-4
d_call: .
v_call: TRBV9
cdr3_aa: CASSVGLRRNEKLFF
cdr3_nt: TGTGCCAGCAGCGTAGGCTTAAGGAGGAATGAAAAACTGTTTTTT

j_call: TRBJ1-2
d_call: .
v_call: TRBV7-9
cdr3_aa: CASSPGGYGYTF
cdr3_nt: TGTGCCAGCAGCCCCGGGGGCTATGGCTACACCTTC

j_call: TRBJ2-2
d_call: TRBD2
v_call: TRBV5-1
cdr3_aa: CASRKPGLASTGELFF
cdr3_nt: TGCGCCAGCAGGAAACCGGGACTAGCGTCCACCGGGGAGCTGTTTTTT